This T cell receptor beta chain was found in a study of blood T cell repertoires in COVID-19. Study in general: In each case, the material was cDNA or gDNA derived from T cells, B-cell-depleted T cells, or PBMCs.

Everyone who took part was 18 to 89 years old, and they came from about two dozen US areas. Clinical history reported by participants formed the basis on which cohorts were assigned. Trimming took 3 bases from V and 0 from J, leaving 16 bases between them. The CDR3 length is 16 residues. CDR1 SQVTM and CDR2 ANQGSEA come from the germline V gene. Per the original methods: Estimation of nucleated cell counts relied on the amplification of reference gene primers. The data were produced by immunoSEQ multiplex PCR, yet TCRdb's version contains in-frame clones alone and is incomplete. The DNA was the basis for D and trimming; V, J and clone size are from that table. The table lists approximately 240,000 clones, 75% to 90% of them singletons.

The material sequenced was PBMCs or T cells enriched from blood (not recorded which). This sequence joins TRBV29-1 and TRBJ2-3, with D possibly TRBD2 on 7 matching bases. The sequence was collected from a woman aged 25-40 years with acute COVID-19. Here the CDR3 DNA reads TGCAGCGTTGATGAATGGGGGGGGCCTAGCACAGATACGCAGTATTTT. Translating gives CSVDEWGGPSTDTQYF.